The rows below give T cell receptor beta chains drawn from one sample of a study of blood T cell repertoires in COVID-19. TCRdb's copy holds only in-frame clones and misses some; the assay was immunoSEQ multiplex PCR. The repertoire consists of roughly 100,000 clones, with more than 80% occurring once and the leading ten covering 11% to 15%. Sample: peripheral blood. The receptors were sampled from a woman aged 55-70 years with acute or convalescent COVID-19. Each CDR3 is given without its conserved first and last residue. Each record gives: clone size, J gene, V gene, CDR3 protein. Only part of the rows carry a size: once, few, many, or a class if the clone is expanded.

clone_size: once
j_call: TRBJ1-2
v_call: TRBV6-6
cdr3_aa: ASSYGLGTANYGYT

clone_size: -
j_call: TRBJ1-4
v_call: TRBV28
cdr3_aa: ASSDRTGVNNEKLF

clone_size: once
j_call: TRBJ2-5
v_call: TRBV5-1
cdr3_aa: ASSLAATSGQETQY

clone_size: -
j_call: TRBJ1-5
v_call: TRBV19
cdr3_aa: ASSEQPSSQPLPNQPQH

clone_size: -
j_call: TRBJ2-6
v_call: TRBV9
cdr3_aa: ASSPRGSGANVLT

clone_size: -
j_call: TRBJ2-7
v_call: TRBV2
cdr3_aa: ASSFSYEQY

clone_size: -
j_call: TRBJ1-1
v_call: TRBV20-1
cdr3_aa: SARGPSEAF

clone_size: -
j_call: TRBJ1-2
v_call: TRBV6-5
cdr3_aa: ASTSGGYGYT

clone_size: -
j_call: TRBJ2-1
v_call: TRBV28
cdr3_aa: ASSDAGTGGKNEQF

clone_size: -
j_call: TRBJ1-1
v_call: TRBV6-5
cdr3_aa: ASSSWTGEGAEAF

clone_size: -
j_call: TRBJ2-7
v_call: TRBV12-3/TRBV12-4
cdr3_aa: ASSKQASYEQY

clone_size: -
j_call: TRBJ1-2
v_call: TRBV9
cdr3_aa: ASSYQQGNYGYT

clone_size: -
j_call: TRBJ2-5
v_call: TRBV30
cdr3_aa: AWSVPSGRETQY